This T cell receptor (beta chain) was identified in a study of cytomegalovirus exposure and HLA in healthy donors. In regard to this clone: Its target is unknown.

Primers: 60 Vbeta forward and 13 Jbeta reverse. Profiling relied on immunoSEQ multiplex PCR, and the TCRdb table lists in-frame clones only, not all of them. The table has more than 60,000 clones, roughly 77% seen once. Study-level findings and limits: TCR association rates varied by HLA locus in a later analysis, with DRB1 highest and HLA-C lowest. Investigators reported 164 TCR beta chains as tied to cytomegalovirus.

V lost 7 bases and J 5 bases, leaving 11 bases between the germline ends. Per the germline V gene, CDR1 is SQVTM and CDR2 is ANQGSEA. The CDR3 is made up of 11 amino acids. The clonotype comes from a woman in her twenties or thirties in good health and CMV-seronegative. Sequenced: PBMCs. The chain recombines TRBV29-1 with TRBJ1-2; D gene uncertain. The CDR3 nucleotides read TGCAGCGCAGTCTCGCAGTATGGCTACACCTTC. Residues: CSAVSQYGYTF.